The text below deals with one T cell receptor (beta chain). Its antigen is undetermined. V shed 1 base and J shed 5 bases, with 18 bases lying between them. The CDR3 runs 17 residues. Looked up from germline, CDR1 is SEHNR and CDR2 is FQNEAQ (reference sequence). This entry is derived from a study of Ad26.COV2.S vaccination and SARS-CoV-2 variants. Treatment noted: around 19 received Ad26.COV2.S at low or high dose, single or two shots; about 5 received placebo; per-sample allocation not given. Repertoires come from day 63 after the first vaccine or placebo injection. Immunization relied on an Ad26 vector, which expressed Wuhan-strain SARS-CoV-2 spike. Findings of the study overall: Recipients of either vaccine or placebo displayed similar breadth of non-spike TCRs. Vaccine recipients had higher spike-specific TCR breadth than placebo recipients. In TCR breadth and depth analyses, total T cell responses may have been underestimated.

The table came from immunoSEQ multiplex PCR; TCRdb's copy has only in-frame clones and leaves some out. The sample shows around 450,000 clones, roughly 89% of them seen only once. The sample consisted of peripheral blood, taken in a trial of Ad26.COV2.S vaccine versus placebo. The chain links TRBV7-9 to TRBJ1-5; D uncertain. This receptor was identified in a person aged 18-65 years who received the Ad26.COV2.S COVID-19 vaccine or a placebo. The chain's CDR3 is CASSLGWGKDLYQPQHF. As DNA, the CDR3 is TGTGCCAGCAGCTTAGGCTGGGGTAAGGACTTGTATCAGCCCCAGCATTTT.